These T cell receptor beta chains were read from a single sample in a study of cytotoxic CD8 clonotypes in ibrutinib-treated CLL. TCRdb keeps only in-frame clones here, not all; method: immunoSEQ multiplex PCR. The sample comprises about 120,000 clones, approximately 85% of which are singletons, and roughly 2% rests with the top ten. This material consisted of PBMCs, taken after 24 months of ibrutinib treatment. Receptors originate from a human donor with chronic lymphocytic leukemia. Both conserved end residues are part of each CDR3. The order of the fields is D gene, J gene, clone size, V gene, CDR3 DNA, CDR3 protein. A D gene is named only where the DNA matches it firmly. Rows give clone size only sometimes, using once, few, many, or a class for an expanded clone.

>-|TRBJ1-2|-|TRBV6-5
TGTGCCAGCGGTAGAGCTAACTATGGCTACACCTTC
CASGRANYGYTF
>-|TRBJ1-5|-|TRBV7-9
TGTGCCAGCAGCTTAGAGTGGGGCGCGGGAAATCAGCCCCAGCATTTT
CASSLEWGAGNQPQHF
>-|TRBJ1-5|few|TRBV28
TGTGCCAGCTCTGGGATCGGGACGTATAGCAATCAGCCCCAGCATTTT
CASSGIGTYSNQPQHF
>-|TRBJ1-4|-|TRBV7-2
TGTGCCAGCAGCCGGTTACAGGGCGGAGGTGAAAAACTGTTTTTT
CASSRLQGGGEKLFF
>TRBD2|TRBJ2-4|-|TRBV7-9
TGTGCCAGCAGCACACCCTCGGGCGGGGGAGCCAAAAACATTCAGTACTTC
CASSTPSGGGAKNIQYF
>TRBD2|TRBJ2-2|-|TRBV2
TGTGCCCAGCAGGGGAGTAGCGGGGGTATCGGGGAGCTGTTTTTT
CAQQGSSGGIGELFF
>-|TRBJ1-1|-|TRBV6-5
TGTGCCAGCAGATACCTTCGGGGCACTGAAGCTTTCTTT
CASRYLRGTEAFF
>TRBD1|TRBJ2-1|once|TRBV7-6
TGTGCCAGCAGCTCTCCAGGGGGCGGTCGGTCGACATACAATGAGCAGTTCTTC
CASSSPGGGRSTYNEQFF
>-|TRBJ2-1|-|TRBV7-2
TGTGCCAGCAGTACCGGGGCGAGCTCCTACAATGAGCAGTTCTTC
CASSTGASSYNEQFF
>-|TRBJ1-1|-|TRBV5-1
TGCGCCAGCAGCTTGGGAATCGGGGGCCCCGACACTGAAGCTTTCTTT
CASSLGIGGPDTEAFF
>TRBD1|TRBJ2-5|-|TRBV28
TGTGCCAGCAGCAAGACAGGGGTTGAGACCCAGTACTTC
CASSKTGVETQYF
>-|TRBJ2-7|-|TRBV6-1
TGTGCCAGCAGGGCCGACAGTAACTCCTACGAGCAGTACTTC
CASRADSNSYEQYF
>-|TRBJ1-2|-|TRBV19
TGTGCCAGTAGATCTAACAGCCTCACTAACTATGGCTACACCTTC
CASRSNSLTNYGYTF
>-|TRBJ2-3|-|TRBV25-1
TGTGCCAGCAGTAGACAGACTAGCACAGATACGCAGTATTTT
CASSRQTSTDTQYF
>TRBD1|TRBJ2-7|-|TRBV7-9
TGTGCCAGCAGTACAGACAGGGGGTCCTACGAGCAGTACTTC
CASSTDRGSYEQYF
>TRBD2|TRBJ2-7|few|TRBV19
TGTGCCAGTAGTATAGCAACAGCGGGGGAGCAGTACTTC
CASSIATAGEQYF
>-|TRBJ1-1|-|TRBV19
TGTGCCAGTAGTATGGGTAGCAGGAACACTGAAGCTTTCTTT
CASSMGSRNTEAFF
>-|TRBJ1-1|-|TRBV28
TGTGCCAGCAGTTTATCAGAGTCTGAAGCTTTCTTT
CASSLSESEAFF
>-|TRBJ1-5|-|TRBV15
TGTGCCACCAGCAGAGAAGGAGGGGGGGGCAATCAGCCCCAGCATTTT
CATSREGGGGNQPQHF
>-|TRBJ2-2|-|TRBV30
TGTGCCTGGAGTGTAGGGACACCGAACACCGGGGAGCTGTTTTTT
CAWSVGTPNTGELFF
>-|TRBJ2-2|-|TRBV5-3
TGTGCCAGAAGCTTGGTCCGAGGGACGCCCCTTCACCCCCGGGAGCTGTTTTTT
CARSLVRGTPLHPRELFF
>-|TRBJ2-7|-|TRBV9
TGTGCCAGCAGCGTAGACCCACGGCCGGGCTACGAGCAGTACTTC
CASSVDPRPGYEQYF
>-|TRBJ1-6|once|TRBV19
TGTGCCAGTAGTATTGGGGCGGGACTCAATTCACCCCTCCACTTT
CASSIGAGLNSPLHF
>-|TRBJ2-7|-|TRBV13
TGTGCCAGCAGCCCACGAGGGTTGGGGGAGCAGTACTTC
CASSPRGLGEQYF
>-|TRBJ1-5|-|TRBV27
TGTGCCAGCAGTCCCCGGGCTTCAATAGGCGGCAATCAGCCCCAGCATTTT
CASSPRASIGGNQPQHF
>-|TRBJ2-3|-|TRBV29-1
TGCAGCGTTGAGCCTAGGGGGATGATCGACACGCAGTATTTT
CSVEPRGMIDTQYF
>-|TRBJ2-5|-|TRBV4-1
TGCGCCAGCAGCCAAGCCAGGCGGGAGACCCAGTACTTC
CASSQARRETQYF